This entry lists 14 T cell receptor beta chains sequenced from one sample in a study of shared clonotypes between healthy human individuals (TCRdb year 2020). To prepare the library, the immunoSEQ multiplex PCR assay was applied. Not all clones reach the TCRdb copy of this immuneACCESS table, which keeps in-frame sequences only. Checked studies attribute under half of the gap to unresolved V genes and leave the rest unexplained. Counted in this sample were around 2,000,000 clones; roughly 94% of them appeared once. The ten largest account for 1% to 1.5% of the sample. CD8 naive samples were obtained by positive selection for CCR7 among CD45RO-negative cells, yielding a CD45RA+CCR7+ population from which TemRA cells were excluded. Sequencing used naive CD8+ T cells sorted from blood. The cell subset or site label on this specimen signifies: CD45RA+CCR7+. The receptors were sampled from a man aged 18 to 30 in good health.

The V and J genes are TRBV10-3 and TRBJ1-1; D is uncertain. Germline V lookup: CDR1 ENHRY, CDR2 SYGVKD. CDR3 length: 11 residues. Deletions cut 8 bases from V and 7 bases from J, with 11 bases between. The CDR3 bases are TGTGCCATCGGGTCTCCAGTTGAAGCTTTCTTT. As protein: CAIGSPVEAFF.

The chain combines TRBV28 with TRBJ2-3, with D perhaps TRBD2 (5 bases). The CDR3 loop spans 15 amino acids. Looked up from germline, CDR1 is MDHEN and CDR2 is SYDVKM. Trimming stripped 3 bases from V and 4 bases from J, with 14 bases between. For the CDR3, the DNA is TGTGCCAGCAGTTTGGCCGGGGAGTTGGCAGATACGCAGTATTTT. Its protein is CASSLAGELADTQYF. The whole variable domain, filled in from reference TRBV28 and TRBJ2-3, reads DVKVTQSSRYLVKRTGEKVFLECVQDMDHENMFWYRQDPGLGLRLIYFSYDVKMKEKGDIPEGYSVSREKKERFSLILESASTNQTSMYLCASSLAGELADTQYFGPGTRLTVL.

The sample holds a few counts of this clone. V gene TRBV10-1 combines with J gene TRBJ2-3; D gene uncertain. The CDR3 consists of 12 residues. Looked up from germline, CDR1 is WNHNN and CDR2 is SYGVQD (reference sequence). Trimming left V 0 bases short and J 4 bases short, with 2 bases between. The CDR3: CASSESPDTQYF. Here the CDR3 DNA reads TGCGCCAGCAGTGAGTCCCCAGATACGCAGTATTTT.

This clone is a singleton in its sample. This chain connects TRBV27 to TRBJ2-5; TRBD1 might be the D (6 bases). CDR3 length equals 15 residues. Deletions cut 5 bases from V and 2 bases from J, with 15 bases between. The germline CDR1 and CDR2 sequences are MNHEY and SMNVEV (reference sequence). For the CDR3, the DNA is TGTGCCAGCAGTCCCCTGGACAGTTTACAAGAGACCCAGTACTTC. Its protein product is CASSPLDSLQETQYF.

The rearrangement joins TRBV5-1 to TRBJ2-5, with 10 bases matching TRBD2. The germline CDR1 and CDR2 sequences are SGHRS and YFSETQ. Losses at the gene ends were 4 bases for V and 5 bases for J; bases not matched to a gene: 14. This CDR3 comprises 17 residues. CDR3 in amino acids: CASSASGLAVKSETQYF. As DNA, the CDR3 is TGCGCCAGCAGCGCAAGTGGACTAGCGGTAAAGAGTGAGACCCAGTACTTC.

This sequence joins TRBV7-2 and TRBJ1-2; 7 bases line up with TRBD1. Per germline, CDR1 SGHTA and CDR2 FQGNSA. V dropped 4 bases and J dropped 6; count of bases not matched to a gene: 14. The CDR3 runs to 16 residues. CDR3 sequence reads: CASSSLRQGTPDGYTF. The CDR3 DNA reads as TGTGCCAGCAGCTCACTCCGACAGGGCACACCCGATGGCTACACCTTC.

This rearrangement joins TRBV5-6 to TRBJ2-3; 11 bases match TRBD2. CDR1 SGHDT and CDR2 YYEEEE come from the germline V gene. V lost 2 bases and J lost 6; bases outside the gene matches: 8. There are 16 residues in the CDR3. In nucleotides, the CDR3 is TGTGCCAGCAGCTTCGGGGGACTAGCGGTCCTCGATACGCAGTATTTT. Protein sequence: CASSFGGLAVLDTQYF.

In this sample, this clone turned up once. This sequence joins TRBV7-8 and TRBJ2-7; D gene uncertain. The V end was cut by 0 bases, the J end by 5 bases, with 2 bases between. Germline V gene lookup returns CDR1 SGHVS and CDR2 FQNEAQ. This CDR3 spans 11 amino acids. The CDR3 nucleotides are TGTGCCAGCAGCTTAGCTGACGAGCAGTACTTC. It codes for CASSLADEQYF.

The chain joins TRBV2 to TRBJ1-2; a weak D match, TRBD1 (5 bases). Germline V gene sequence: CDR1 SNHLY, CDR2 FYNNEI. The CDR3 has 11 amino acids. The ends were cut back, 7 bases at V and 4 bases at J, with 7 bases in the middle. The CDR3 loop is CASTRAYGYTF. DNA of the CDR3: TGTGCCAGCACCAGGGCCTATGGCTACACCTTC.

The V gene is TRBV6-5, the J gene TRBJ1-1, with D hard to call. Germline loops: CDR1 MNHEY, CDR2 SVGAGI. The CDR3 is 15 residues long. V lost 2 bases to trimming and J lost 0 bases, with 10 bases between them. The CDR3 protein is CASSYGLPLNTEAFF. CDR3 DNA: TGTGCCAGCAGTTACGGGCTCCCTTTGAACACTGAAGCTTTCTTT.

This clone appeared a few times. This sequence joins TRBV2 and TRBJ2-7; perhaps TRBD2 as D (5 bases). V was trimmed by 4 bases and J by 2 bases, leaving 6 bases between them. Germline values: CDR1 SNHLY, CDR2 FYNNEI. CDR3 length equals 12 residues. The CDR3 nucleotides read TGTGCCAGCAGTGCCGGGGCCTACGAGCAGTACTTC. Translation gives CASSAGAYEQYF. The whole variable domain, filled in from reference TRBV2 and TRBJ2-7, reads EPEVTQTPSHQVTQMGQEVILRCVPISNHLYFYWYRQILGQKVEFLVSFYNNEISEKSEIFDDQFSVERPDGSNFTLKIRSTKLEDSAMYFCASSAGAYEQYFGPGTRLTVT.

The chain employs TRBV11-2 and TRBJ2-7; 7 bases are shared with TRBD2. Germline V gene data show CDR1 as SGHAT and CDR2 as FQNNGV. The junction had 25 bases not matched to a gene; V was cut back by 7 bases and J by 4 bases. This CDR3 region has 19 residues. This CDR3 reads CASTPPKGRAGLDGYEQYF. The CDR3 DNA reads as TGTGCCAGCACCCCCCCGAAGGGGCGAGCGGGATTGGACGGTTACGAGCAGTACTTC.

V and J are TRBV9 and TRBJ2-3; a weak D match, TRBD1 (6 bases). This CDR3 is 15 amino acids long. The germline gives CDR1 SGDLS, CDR2 YYNGEE. V was trimmed by 3 bases and J by 0 bases, leaving 11 bases between them. Here the CDR3 DNA reads TGTGCCAGCAGCGCATGGGACACTAGCACAGATACGCAGTATTTT. This gives the protein CASSAWDTSTDTQYF.

The chain combines TRBV18 with TRBJ2-2; D ambiguous. The CDR3 runs to 15 residues. Trimming removed 3 bases at V and 2 bases at J, with 10 bases between. Germline CDR1 is KGHSH and CDR2 is LQKENI. The CDR3: CASSPTAANTGELFF. CDR3 DNA: TGTGCCAGCTCACCCACTGCGGCAAACACCGGGGAGCTGTTTTTT.